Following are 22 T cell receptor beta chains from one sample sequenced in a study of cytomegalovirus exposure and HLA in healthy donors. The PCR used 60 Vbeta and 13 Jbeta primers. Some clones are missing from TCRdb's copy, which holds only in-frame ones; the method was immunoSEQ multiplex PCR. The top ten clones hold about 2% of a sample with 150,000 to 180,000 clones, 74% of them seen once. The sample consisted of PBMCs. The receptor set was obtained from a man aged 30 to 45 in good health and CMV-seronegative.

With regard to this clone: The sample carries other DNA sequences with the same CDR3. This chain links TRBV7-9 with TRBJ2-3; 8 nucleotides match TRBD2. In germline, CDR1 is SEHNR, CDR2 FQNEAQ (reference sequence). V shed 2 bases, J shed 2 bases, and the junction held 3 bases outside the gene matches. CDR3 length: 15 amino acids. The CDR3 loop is CASSLSGGLTDTQYF. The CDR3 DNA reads TGTGCCAGCAGCTTATCGGGGGGGCTCACAGATACGCAGTATTTT.

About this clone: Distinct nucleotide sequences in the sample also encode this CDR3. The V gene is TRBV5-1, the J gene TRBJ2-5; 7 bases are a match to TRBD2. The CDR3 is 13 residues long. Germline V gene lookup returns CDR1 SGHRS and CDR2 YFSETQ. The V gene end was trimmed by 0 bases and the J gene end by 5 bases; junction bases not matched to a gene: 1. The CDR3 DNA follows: TGCGCCAGCAGCTTGGCCGGGGGGGAGACCCAGTACTTC. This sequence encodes CASSLAGGETQYF.

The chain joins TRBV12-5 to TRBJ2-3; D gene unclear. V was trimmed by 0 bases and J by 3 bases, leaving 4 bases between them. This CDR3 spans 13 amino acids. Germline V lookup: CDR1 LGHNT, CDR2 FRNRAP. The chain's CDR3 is CASGLVQTDTQYF. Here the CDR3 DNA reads TGTGCTAGTGGTTTGGTACAAACAGATACGCAGTATTTT.

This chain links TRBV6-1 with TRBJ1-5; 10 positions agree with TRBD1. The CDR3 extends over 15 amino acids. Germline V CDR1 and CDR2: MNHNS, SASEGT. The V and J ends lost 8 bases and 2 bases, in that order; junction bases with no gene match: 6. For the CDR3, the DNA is TGTGCCAGCGGGATCGGGACAGGGGGCAATCAGCCCCAGCATTTT. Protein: CASGIGTGGNQPQHF.

In DNA, the CDR3 is TGTGCCACCAGCAGAGAGGGAGGGACGAATTCACCCCTCCACTTT. This encodes CATSREGGTNSPLHF. J is TRBJ1-6 and V is TRBV15; D might be TRBD1 (5 bases). CDR1 is LNHNV and CDR2 is YYDKDF in the germline V gene (reference sequence). The CDR3 sequence is 15 residues long. Trimming stripped 0 bases from V and 7 bases from J, with 10 bases between.

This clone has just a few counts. CDR3 nucleotide sequence: TGTGCCAGCTCACCAAATACGAGACAGAAGAACACTGAAGCTTTCTTT. It yields the protein CASSPNTRQKNTEAFF. V gene TRBV18 combines with J gene TRBJ1-1; D is perhaps TRBD1 (5 bases). This CDR3 is built from 16 residues. V lost 2 bases, J lost 1 base, and 14 bases lay in between. Germline V gives CDR1 KGHSH, CDR2 LQKENI. Full variable domain (rest looked up from reference TRBV18 and TRBJ1-1): NAGVMQNPRHLVRRRGQEARLRCSPMKGHSHVYWYRQLPEEGLKFMVYLQKENIIDESGMPKERFSAEFPKEGPSILRIQQVVRGDSAAYFCASSPNTRQKNTEAFFGQGTRLTVV.

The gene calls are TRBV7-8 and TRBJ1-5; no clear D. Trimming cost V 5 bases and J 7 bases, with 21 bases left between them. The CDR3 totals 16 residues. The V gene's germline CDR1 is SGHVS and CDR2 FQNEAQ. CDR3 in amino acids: CASSPSEREARQPQHF. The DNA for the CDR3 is TGTGCCAGCAGCCCTTCGGAGAGGGAAGCCAGACAGCCCCAGCATTTT.

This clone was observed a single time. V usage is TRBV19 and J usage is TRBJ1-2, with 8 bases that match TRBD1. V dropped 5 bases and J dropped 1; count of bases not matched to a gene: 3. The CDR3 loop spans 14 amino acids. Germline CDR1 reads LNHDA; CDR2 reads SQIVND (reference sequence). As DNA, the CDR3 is TGTGCCAGTAGTCCAGGGGGCGGTAACTATGGCTACACCTTC. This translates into CASSPGGGNYGYTF.

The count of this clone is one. CDR3 coding DNA: TGTGCCAGCAGCTTAGCTGGCGGGACAGACAACTATGGCTACACCTTC. It is translated as CASSLAGGTDNYGYTF. This chain uses TRBV7-9 with TRBJ1-2, with TRBD1 matching over 7 bases. The CDR3 is 16 amino acids. The trim removed 0 bases at V and 2 bases at J, leaving 6 bases unmatched. Germline loops: CDR1 SEHNR, CDR2 FQNEAQ (reference sequence).

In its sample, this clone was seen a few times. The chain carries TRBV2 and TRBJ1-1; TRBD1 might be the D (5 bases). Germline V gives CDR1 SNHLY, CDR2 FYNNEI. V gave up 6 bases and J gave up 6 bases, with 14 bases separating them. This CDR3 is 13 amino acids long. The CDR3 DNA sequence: TGTGCCAGCAGCCTCGACCAGGGCGCTGAAGCTTTCTTT. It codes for CASSLDQGAEAFF.

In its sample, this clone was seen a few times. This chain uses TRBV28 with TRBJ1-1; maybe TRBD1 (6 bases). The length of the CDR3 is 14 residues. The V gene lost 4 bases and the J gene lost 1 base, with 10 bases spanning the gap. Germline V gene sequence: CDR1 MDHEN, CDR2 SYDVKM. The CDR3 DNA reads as TGTGCCAGCAGTTCCTGGGGACAGAACACTGAAGCTTTCTTT. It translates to CASSSWGQNTEAFF.

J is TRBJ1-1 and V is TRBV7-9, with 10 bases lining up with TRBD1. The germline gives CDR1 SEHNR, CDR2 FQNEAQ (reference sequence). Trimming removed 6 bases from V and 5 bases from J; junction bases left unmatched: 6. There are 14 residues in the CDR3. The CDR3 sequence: CASRRDRGGTEAFF. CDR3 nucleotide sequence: TGTGCCAGCAGGCGGGACAGGGGAGGGACTGAAGCTTTCTTT.

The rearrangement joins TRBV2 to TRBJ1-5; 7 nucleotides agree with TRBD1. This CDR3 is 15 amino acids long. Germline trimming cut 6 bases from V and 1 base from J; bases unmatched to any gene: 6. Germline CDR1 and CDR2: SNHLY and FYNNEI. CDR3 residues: CASSPGQASNQPQHF. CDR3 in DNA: TGTGCCAGCAGCCCCGGACAGGCAAGCAATCAGCCCCAGCATTTT.

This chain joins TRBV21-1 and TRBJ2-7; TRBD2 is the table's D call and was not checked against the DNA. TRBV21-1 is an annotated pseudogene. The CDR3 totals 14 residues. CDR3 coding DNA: TGTGCCAGCAGCAAAGCGCCTGTACTACACGAGCAGTACTTC. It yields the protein CASSKAPVLHEQYF.

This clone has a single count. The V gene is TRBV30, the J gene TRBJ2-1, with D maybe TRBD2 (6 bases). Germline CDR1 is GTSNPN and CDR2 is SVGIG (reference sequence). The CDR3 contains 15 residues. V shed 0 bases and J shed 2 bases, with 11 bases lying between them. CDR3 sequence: CAWSVGGATYNEQFF. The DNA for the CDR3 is TGTGCCTGGAGTGTAGGAGGGGCGACCTACAATGAGCAGTTCTTC. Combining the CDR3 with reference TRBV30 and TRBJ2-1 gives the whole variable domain SQTIHQWPATLVQPVGSPLSLECTVEGTSNPNLYWYRQAAGRGLQLLFYSVGIGQISSEVPQNLSASRPQDRQFILSSKKLLLSDSGFYLCAWSVGGATYNEQFFGPGTRLTVL.

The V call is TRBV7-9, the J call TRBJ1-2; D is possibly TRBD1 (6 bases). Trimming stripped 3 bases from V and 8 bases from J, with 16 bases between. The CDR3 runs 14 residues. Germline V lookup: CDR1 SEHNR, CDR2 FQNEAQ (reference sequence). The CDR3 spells CASSFGEGQGGYTF. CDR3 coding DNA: TGTGCCAGCAGCTTTGGGGAAGGGCAGGGGGGCTACACCTTC.

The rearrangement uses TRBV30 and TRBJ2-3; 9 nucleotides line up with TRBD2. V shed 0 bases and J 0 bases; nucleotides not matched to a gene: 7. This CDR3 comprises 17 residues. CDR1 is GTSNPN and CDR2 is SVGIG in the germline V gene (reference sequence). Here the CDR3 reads CAWSVGRGGISTDTQYF. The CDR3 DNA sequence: TGTGCCTGGAGTGTAGGGCGGGGGGGGATTAGCACAGATACGCAGTATTTT.

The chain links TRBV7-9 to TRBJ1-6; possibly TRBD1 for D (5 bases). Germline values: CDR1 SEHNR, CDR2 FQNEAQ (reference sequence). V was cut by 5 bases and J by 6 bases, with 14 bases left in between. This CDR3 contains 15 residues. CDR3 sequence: CASSPGTAPNSPLHF. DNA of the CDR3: TGTGCCAGCAGCCCCGGGACTGCCCCTAATTCACCCCTCCACTTT.

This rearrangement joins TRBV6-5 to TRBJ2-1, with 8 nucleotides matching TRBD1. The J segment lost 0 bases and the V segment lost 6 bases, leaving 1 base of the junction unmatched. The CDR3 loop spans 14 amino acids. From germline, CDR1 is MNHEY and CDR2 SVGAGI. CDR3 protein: CASRGQVSYNEQFF. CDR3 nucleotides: TGTGCCAGCAGGGGACAGGTCTCCTACAATGAGCAGTTCTTC.

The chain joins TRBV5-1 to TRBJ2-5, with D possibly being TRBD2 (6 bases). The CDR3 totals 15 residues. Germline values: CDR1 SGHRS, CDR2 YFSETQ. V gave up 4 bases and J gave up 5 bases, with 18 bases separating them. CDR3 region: CASSRARGPKETQYF. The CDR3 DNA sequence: TGCGCCAGCAGCCGGGCGCGGGGCCCTAAGGAGACCCAGTACTTC.

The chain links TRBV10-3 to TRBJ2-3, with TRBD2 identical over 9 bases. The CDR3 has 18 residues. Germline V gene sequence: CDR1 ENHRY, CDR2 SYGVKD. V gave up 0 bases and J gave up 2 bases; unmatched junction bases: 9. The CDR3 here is CAISESRNSGGLTDTQYF. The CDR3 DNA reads TGTGCCATCAGTGAGTCTAGGAATAGCGGGGGCCTCACAGATACGCAGTATTTT.

CDR3 residues: CASDGGPYNEQFF. DNA for the CDR3: TGTGCCAGTGACGGGGGGCCCTACAATGAGCAGTTCTTC. The J gene is TRBJ2-1, the V gene TRBV6-6; tentatively, D is TRBD2 (7 bases). CDR1 is MNHNY, CDR2 SVGAGI, per germline (reference sequence). The CDR3 is 13 amino acids. Deletions cut 9 bases from V and 2 bases from J, with 11 bases between.